Each of the 30 T cell receptor beta chains below was sequenced from the same sample in a study of low-dose radiotherapy and immunotherapy resistance in tumors. Using a constant-region primer together with a V-primer adapter, TCRs were subjected to roughly 18 PCR cycles of amplification. TCRdb reanalysed the reads using MiXCR and keeps one entry per CDR3 protein. The sample holds about 47,000 distinct CDR3 sequences, over 9.5% seen once. Described time point: before trial treatment. The sample consisted of PBMCs, taken before treatment. These receptors were obtained from a female donor with ovarian cancer.

The chain has TRBV28 and TRBJ1-1; TRBD1 matches 8 bases. This CDR3 has 16 amino acids. Germline V CDR1 and CDR2: MDHEN, SYDVKM. Trimming took 6 bases from V and 4 from J; bases not matched to a gene: 13. CDR3 loop: CASRPSVRTGRTEAFF. As DNA, the CDR3 is TGTGCCAGCAGGCCGAGTGTGAGGACAGGGCGCACTGAAGCTTTCTTT.

This clonotype has a count of ten or more. The chain links TRBV28 to TRBJ1-2; D gene unclear. This CDR3 has 13 residues. Germline-derived CDR1 and CDR2 are MDHEN and SYDVKM. The germline V and J ends were trimmed by 11 bases and 1 base, with 14 bases remaining between them. In nucleotides, the CDR3 is TGTGCCTCCGGCATCACCGATAACTATGGCTACACCTTC. Its translation: CASGITDNYGYTF.

The rearrangement uses TRBV28 and TRBJ2-7; D ambiguous. The germline V and J ends were trimmed by 5 bases and 6 bases, with 14 bases remaining between them. Germline values: CDR1 MDHEN, CDR2 SYDVKM. The CDR3 is made up of 13 amino acids. In DNA form, the CDR3 reads TGTGCCAGCAGTCCCCTCGACATCGGCGAGCAGTACTTC. This encodes CASSPLDIGEQYF.

This clonotype was seen at least ten times. The chain joins TRBV5-1 to TRBJ2-5; possible D gene TRBD2, 5 bases. The CDR3 extends over 16 amino acids. Germline V gene lookup returns CDR1 SGHRS and CDR2 YFSETQ. The V end was cut by 0 bases, the J end by 6 bases, with 18 bases between. CDR3 residues: CASSLDEVANGKTQYF. The DNA of the CDR3 is TGCGCCAGCAGCTTGGACGAGGTAGCAAACGGGAAGACCCAGTACTTC.

This clonotype appeared many times. This chain connects TRBV6-5 to TRBJ2-1; 10 nucleotides agree with TRBD1. V lost 0 bases, J lost 7 bases, and 6 bases stayed unmatched. This CDR3 contains 16 residues. Germline CDR1 and CDR2: MNHEY and SVGAGI. CDR3 nucleotides: TGTGCCAGCAGTTACTCCGGGACAGGGGACATGAATGAGCAGTTCTTC. Encoded protein: CASSYSGTGDMNEQFF.

This chain uses TRBV13 with TRBJ2-5, with TRBD2 as a possible D gene (5 bases). This CDR3 contains 16 residues. V shed 5 bases and J shed 1 base, with 17 bases lying between them. Germline CDR1 PRHDT, CDR2 FYEKMQ (reference sequence). CDR3 DNA sequence: TGTGCCAGCAGCCCGGGAATCGTGGCCCTCCAAGAGACCCAGTACTTC. As protein: CASSPGIVALQETQYF.

This clonotype was counted at least ten times. V usage is TRBV10-1 and J usage is TRBJ1-2, with 7 bases fitting TRBD1. Germline CDR1 and CDR2: WNHNN and SYGVQD (reference sequence). The CDR3 is 13 amino acids. After removal of 3 bases from V and 8 bases from J, the junction contained 6 bases not matched to a gene. CDR3 in DNA: TGCGCCAGCAGTGAAGCACAGGGGTCCGGCTACACCTTC. This gives the protein CASSEAQGSGYTF.

This clonotype was recorded at least ten times. The V call is TRBV27, the J call TRBJ2-7; 15 positions agree with TRBD2. Per the germline V gene, CDR1 is MNHEY and CDR2 is SMNVEV (reference sequence). The CDR3 covers 16 residues. The ends lost 6 bases at V and 7 bases at J; junction bases unmatched: 10. DNA of the CDR3: TGTGCCAGCAGCCCAGGACTAGCGGGAGGGCCGCGAGAGCAGTACTTC. Protein sequence: CASSPGLAGGPREQYF.

This clonotype appeared many times. The chain combines TRBV5-1 with TRBJ2-1; 7 bases match TRBD1. The germline CDR1 and CDR2 sequences are SGHRS and YFSETQ. V lost 3 bases and J lost 7; bases outside the gene matches: 13. The CDR3 extends over 16 amino acids. The CDR3 is CASSSNRNDRENEQFF. As DNA, the CDR3 is TGCGCCAGCAGCTCGAACCGAAACGACAGGGAGAATGAGCAGTTCTTC.

This clonotype was found many times. This sequence joins TRBV5-1 and TRBJ2-1; 8 nucleotides line up with TRBD1. Germline assignment: CDR1 SGHRS and CDR2 YFSETQ. The CDR3 totals 17 residues. V lost 4 bases and J lost 5; bases outside the gene matches: 14. The CDR3 coding sequence is TGCGCCAGCAGCGTCCCTAAGAGGCAGGGGGCCCACAATGAGCAGTTCTTC. This encodes CASSVPKRQGAHNEQFF.

The chain carries TRBV28 and TRBJ2-7; unclear D gene. Deletions cut 3 bases from V and 4 bases from J, with 22 bases between. CDR1 and CDR2 (germline): MDHEN, SYDVKM. The length of the CDR3 is 17 residues. CDR3 in DNA: TGTGCCAGCAGTTTTTCGGTCCAACAATGGATCCTATACGAGCAGTACTTC. Amino acid sequence: CASSFSVQQWILYEQYF.

This clonotype was seen repeatedly, ten times or more. V gene TRBV15 combines with J gene TRBJ1-4; maybe TRBD1 (5 bases). Germline lookup yields CDR1 LNHNV and CDR2 YYDKDF (reference sequence). V gave up 3 bases and J gave up 5 bases, with 13 bases separating them. The CDR3 is made up of 15 amino acids. The CDR3 nucleotides read TGTGCCACCAGCAGGTCAGGGCCCGGGAATGAAAAACTGTTTTTT. Protein product: CATSRSGPGNEKLFF.

This clonotype was counted ten times or more. The chain couples TRBV2 to TRBJ1-2; TRBD1 matches 8 bases. With V trimmed by 8 bases and J by 4 bases, 3 bases remained unmatched. The CDR3 is 12 residues long. Per germline, CDR1 SNHLY and CDR2 FYNNEI. CDR3 sequence (DNA): TGTGCCAGCGGACAGGGAGCCTATGGCTACACCTTC. Translating it yields CASGQGAYGYTF.

This clonotype was seen only a few times. V and J are TRBV5-1 and TRBJ1-2; tentatively, D is TRBD1 (5 bases). The CDR3 has 13 amino acids. V was cut by 1 base and J by 8 bases, with 12 bases left in between. Looked up from germline, CDR1 is SGHRS and CDR2 is YFSETQ. The CDR3 sequence: CASSLRGQEGYTF. CDR3 bases: TGCGCCAGCAGCTTGAGGGGTCAGGAGGGCTACACCTTC.

This clonotype has a handful of counts. The genes are TRBV20-1 and TRBJ2-1; D possibly corresponds to TRBD2 (5 bases). The V gene's germline CDR1 is DFQATT and CDR2 SNEGSKA (reference sequence). The CDR3 loop spans 15 amino acids. The V and J ends lost 6 bases and 8 bases respectively, with 23 bases between them. CDR3 sequence: CSAAPRVPTRDEQFF. CDR3 DNA: TGCAGTGCCGCACCCCGGGTCCCCACGCGGGATGAGCAGTTCTTC.

This clonotype has ten or more counts. The J gene is TRBJ1-1, the V gene TRBV27; D may be TRBD1 (5 bases). CDR3 size: 13 residues. The V end was cut by 6 bases, the J end by 6 bases, with 14 bases between. From germline, CDR1 is MNHEY and CDR2 SMNVEV (reference sequence). The CDR3 coding sequence is TGTGCCAGCAGCCGTCGACAGACCGCTGAAGCTTTCTTT. This gives the protein CASSRRQTAEAFF.

The table lists this clonotype with many counts. This rearrangement joins TRBV20-1 to TRBJ2-5; tentative D call: TRBD2 (6 bases). In germline, CDR1 is DFQATT, CDR2 SNEGSKA (reference sequence). The CDR3 totals 14 residues. V was cut by 0 bases and J by 5 bases, with 13 bases left in between. As DNA, the CDR3 is TGCAGTGCTAGAGATCGGGGGTCGAGCGAGACCCAGTACTTC. It translates to CSARDRGSSETQYF.

This clonotype came up many times. V and J are TRBV6-6 and TRBJ2-2; D gene ambiguous. Trimming took 6 bases from V and 6 from J, leaving 8 bases between them. Germline CDR1 reads MNHNY; CDR2 reads SVGAGI (reference sequence). The CDR3 has 12 amino acids. CDR3 coding DNA: TGTGCCAGCAGCGAACGGCCCGGGGAGCTGTTTTTT. It encodes CASSERPGELFF.

This clonotype was observed at least ten times. The chain uses TRBV7-9 and TRBJ1-3; the D is unclear. CDR1 is SEHNR and CDR2 is FQNEAQ in the germline V gene (reference sequence). The CDR3 consists of 15 residues. The germline V and J ends were trimmed by 5 bases and 2 bases, with 13 bases remaining between them. CDR3: CASSTGPEPGNTIYF. In DNA form, the CDR3 reads TGTGCCAGCAGCACCGGACCTGAACCTGGAAACACCATATATTTT.

This clonotype was detected many times. The rearrangement links TRBV5-6 to TRBJ1-2, with no clear D. Germline V CDR1 and CDR2: SGHDT, YYEEEE. Between the trimmed V and J ends, which lost 3 bases and 8 bases, there was a span of 17 bases. The CDR3 consists of 14 residues. The CDR3, as DNA: TGTGCCAGCAGCTCGACCCCAACATCGATGGGCTACACCTTC. Translated: CASSSTPTSMGYTF.

At least ten counts were recorded for this clonotype. The V gene is TRBV2, the J gene TRBJ2-7; 9 nucleotides line up with TRBD1. J was trimmed by 6 bases and V by 3 bases; bases with no gene match: 6. Germline V gives CDR1 SNHLY, CDR2 FYNNEI. The CDR3 runs 14 residues. CDR3 in DNA: TGTGCCAGCAGTGAGACAGGGGGAGTGAGCGAGCAGTACTTC. It codes for CASSETGGVSEQYF.

This clonotype was counted many times. DNA for the CDR3: TGCAGTGCCCACCTCCAGGGACTAGCGGGGTCCTCCTACAATGAGCAGTTCTTC. Translating gives CSAHLQGLAGSSYNEQFF. The chain recombines TRBV20-1 with TRBJ2-1, with 13 bases lining up with TRBD2. The length of the CDR3 is 18 residues. The germline gives CDR1 DFQATT, CDR2 SNEGSKA (reference sequence). V lost 6 bases and J lost 0; bases outside the gene matches: 11.

This clonotype was seen repeatedly, ten times or more. The chain uses TRBV29-1 and TRBJ2-1; 14 bases agree with TRBD2. CDR1 is SQVTM, CDR2 ANQGSEA, per germline. The V segment lost 1 base and the J segment 3 bases; nucleotides outside the gene matches: 2. The CDR3 runs to 16 residues. The CDR3 loop is CSVEGGLAGDYNEQFF. The CDR3 nucleotides are TGCAGCGTTGAAGGGGGACTAGCGGGGGACTACAATGAGCAGTTCTTC.

This clonotype occurred many times. This sequence joins TRBV5-4 and TRBJ2-1; D remains unclear. The CDR3 is 14 residues long. Trimming took off 4 bases at V and 4 bases at J, with 12 bases between the two ends. Germline values: CDR1 SGHNT, CDR2 YYREEE (reference sequence). As DNA, the CDR3 is TGTGCCAGCAGCGTCGGACCGACTTACAATGAGCAGTTCTTC. Amino acids: CASSVGPTYNEQFF.

There are many counts of this clonotype. V and J are TRBV7-3 and TRBJ1-1; 7 bases agree with TRBD1. Germline CDR1 reads SGHTA; CDR2 reads FQGTGA. V trimming: 0 bases; J trimming: 7 bases; junction bases outside the gene matches: 8. The CDR3 totals 15 residues. Here the CDR3 reads CASSLTGRQGGEAFF. In DNA, the CDR3 is TGTGCCAGCAGCTTAACGGGGAGACAGGGTGGTGAAGCTTTCTTT.

This clonotype was counted ten times or more. This chain connects TRBV27 to TRBJ2-5, with D possibly TRBD1 on 7 matching bases. Trimming pared 3 bases from V and 5 bases from J, leaving 13 bases between. The CDR3 runs 14 residues. Germline CDR1 is MNHEY and CDR2 is SMNVEV (reference sequence). CDR3 in DNA: TGTGCCAGCAGTTTTGGAGGGACAGCGGAGACCCAGTACTTC. This gives the protein CASSFGGTAETQYF.

Worth noting for this clonotype: A far larger clone differs by one base, so this is likely a read error. The chain is built from TRBV11-1 and TRBJ2-7; 10 nucleotides match TRBD2. Trimming cost V 5 bases and J 7 bases; bases outside gene matches: 11. Per germline, CDR1 SGHAT and CDR2 FQDESV (reference sequence). The CDR3 sequence is 15 residues long. CDR3 loop: CASSASGSAYNEQYF. In DNA form, the CDR3 reads TGTGCCAGCAGCGCTAGCGGGAGCGCCTACAATGAGCAGTACTTC.

This sequence joins TRBV19 and TRBJ2-7; 8 nucleotides match TRBD2. Trimming removed 6 bases from V and 1 base from J; junction bases left unmatched: 8. CDR3 size: 15 residues. From germline, CDR1 is LNHDA and CDR2 SQIVND (reference sequence). The CDR3 sequence is CASSLSGTTSYEQYF. The CDR3 DNA reads TGTGCCAGTAGCCTTAGCGGGACGACTTCCTACGAGCAGTACTTC.

This clonotype was counted ten times or more. V gene TRBV7-9 combines with J gene TRBJ1-2; perhaps TRBD1 as D (5 bases). Germline V gene lookup returns CDR1 SEHNR and CDR2 FQNEAQ (reference sequence). The V gene lost 1 base and the J gene lost 8 bases, with 11 bases spanning the gap. The length of the CDR3 is 13 residues. The CDR3: CASSLVGVRGYTF. CDR3 coding DNA: TGTGCCAGCAGCTTAGTAGGGGTACGCGGCTACACCTTC. Supplemented by reference TRBV7-9 and TRBJ1-2, the full variable domain reads DTGVSQNPRHKITKRGQNVTFRCDPISEHNRLYWYRQTLGQGPEFLTYFQNEAQLEKSRLLSDRFSAERPKGSFSTLEIQRTEQGDSAMYLCASSLVGVRGYTFGSGTRLTVV.

This clonotype was counted many times. The chain is built from TRBV6-2 or TRBV6-3 and TRBJ1-1; maybe TRBD1 (5 bases). CDR1 is MNHEY, CDR2 SVGEGT, per germline. The length of the CDR3 is 15 residues. V was clipped by 0 bases and J by 5 bases, with 13 bases between them. CDR3 DNA sequence: TGTGCCAGCAGTTACTCGGGGGAGATCGGGACTGAAGCTTTCTTT. Its translation: CASSYSGEIGTEAFF.